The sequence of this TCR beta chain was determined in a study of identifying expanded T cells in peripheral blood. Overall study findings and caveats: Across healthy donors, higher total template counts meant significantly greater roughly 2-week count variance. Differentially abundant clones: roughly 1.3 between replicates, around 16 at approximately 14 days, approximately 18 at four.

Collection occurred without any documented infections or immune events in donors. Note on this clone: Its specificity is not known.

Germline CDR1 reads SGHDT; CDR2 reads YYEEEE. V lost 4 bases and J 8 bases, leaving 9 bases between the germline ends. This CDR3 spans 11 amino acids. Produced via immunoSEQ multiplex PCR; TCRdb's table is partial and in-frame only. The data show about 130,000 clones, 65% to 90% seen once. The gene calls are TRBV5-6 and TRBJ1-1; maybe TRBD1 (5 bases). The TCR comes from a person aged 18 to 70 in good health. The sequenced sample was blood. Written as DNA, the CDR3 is TGTGCCAGCAGCCGGGGGTTCGAAGCTTTCTTT. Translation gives CASSRGFEAFF.